Included here is one TCR beta chain sequence, with context. In the source study's methods: From reference gene primer amplification, estimates of nucleated cell counts were derived. Libraries were prepared by immunoSEQ multiplex PCR; TCRdb keeps only in-frame clonotypes and omits some of them. V and J calls plus clone size are reproduced from that table; the DNA served to infer D and trimming. The sample shows around 240,000 clones, approximately 80% of them seen only once. J was trimmed by 8 bases and V by 5 bases; bases with no gene match: 6. Per germline, CDR1 SGHNT and CDR2 YENEEA. CDR3 length equals 14 residues. The sample belongs to a study of blood T cell repertoires in COVID-19. Overall study: The samples span acute and convalescent COVID-19 from the United States, Italy and Spain. From T cells, B-cell-depleted T cells, or PBMCs came the material, which was cDNA or gDNA.

This TCR derives from an elderly woman with acute or convalescent COVID-19. The rearrangement uses TRBV11-3 and TRBJ2-1; TRBD2 aligns across 10 bases. The sequenced material came from peripheral blood. The CDR3 DNA reads as TGTGCCAGCAGCCCTGGGCTAGCGGGGGATGAGCAGTTCTTC. Amino acids: CASSPGLAGDEQFF.